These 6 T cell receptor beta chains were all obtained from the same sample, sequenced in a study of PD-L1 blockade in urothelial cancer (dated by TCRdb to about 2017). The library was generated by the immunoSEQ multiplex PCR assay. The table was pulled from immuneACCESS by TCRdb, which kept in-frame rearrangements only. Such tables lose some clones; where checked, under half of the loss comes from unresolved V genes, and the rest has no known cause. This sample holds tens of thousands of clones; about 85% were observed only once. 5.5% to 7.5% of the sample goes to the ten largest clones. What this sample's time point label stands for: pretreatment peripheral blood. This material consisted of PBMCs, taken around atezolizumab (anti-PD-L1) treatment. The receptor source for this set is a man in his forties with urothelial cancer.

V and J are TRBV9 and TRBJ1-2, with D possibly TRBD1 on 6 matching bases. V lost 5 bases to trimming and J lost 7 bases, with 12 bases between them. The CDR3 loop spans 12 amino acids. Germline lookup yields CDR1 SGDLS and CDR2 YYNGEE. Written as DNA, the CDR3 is TGTGCCAGCAGTGCAGGGGTGGGTGGCTACACCTTC. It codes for CASSAGVGGYTF.

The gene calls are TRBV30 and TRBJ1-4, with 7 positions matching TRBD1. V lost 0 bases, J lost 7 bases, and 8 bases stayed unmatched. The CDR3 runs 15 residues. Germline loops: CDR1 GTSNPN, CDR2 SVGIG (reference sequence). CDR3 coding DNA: TGTGCCTGGAGTGTTAAAACAGGGGCTGCTGAAAAACTGTTTTTT. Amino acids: CAWSVKTGAAEKLFF. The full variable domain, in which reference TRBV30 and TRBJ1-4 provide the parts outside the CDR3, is SQTIHQWPATLVQPVGSPLSLECTVEGTSNPNLYWYRQAAGRGLQLLFYSVGIGQISSEVPQNLSASRPQDRQFILSSKKLLLSDSGFYLCAWSVKTGAAEKLFFGSGTQLSVL.

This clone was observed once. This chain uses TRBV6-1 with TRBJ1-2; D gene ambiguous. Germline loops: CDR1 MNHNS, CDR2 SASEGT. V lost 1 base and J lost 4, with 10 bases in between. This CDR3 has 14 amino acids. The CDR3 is CASSEGATAYGYTF. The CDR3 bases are TGTGCCAGCAGTGAAGGGGCCACCGCCTATGGCTACACCTTC.

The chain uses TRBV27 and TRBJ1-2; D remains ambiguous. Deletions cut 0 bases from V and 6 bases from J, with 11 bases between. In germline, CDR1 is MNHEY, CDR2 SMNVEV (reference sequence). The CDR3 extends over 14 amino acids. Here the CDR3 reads CASSLSLSFDGYTF. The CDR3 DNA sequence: TGTGCCAGCAGTTTATCTTTGTCCTTTGATGGCTACACCTTC.

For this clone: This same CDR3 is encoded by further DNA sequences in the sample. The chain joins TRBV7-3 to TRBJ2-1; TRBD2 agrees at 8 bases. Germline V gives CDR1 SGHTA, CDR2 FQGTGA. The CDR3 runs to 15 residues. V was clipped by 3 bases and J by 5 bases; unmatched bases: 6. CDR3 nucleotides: TGTGCCAGCAGCTTGGGCGGGAGGAGCAACAATGAGCAGTTCTTC. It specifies CASSLGGRSNNEQFF.

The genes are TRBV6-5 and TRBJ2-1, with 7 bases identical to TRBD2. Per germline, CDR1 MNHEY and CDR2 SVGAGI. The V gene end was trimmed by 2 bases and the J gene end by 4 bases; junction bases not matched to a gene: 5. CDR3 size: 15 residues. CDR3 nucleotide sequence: TGTGCCAGCAGTTACGTCGCGGGAGCTTACAATGAGCAGTTCTTC. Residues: CASSYVAGAYNEQFF.